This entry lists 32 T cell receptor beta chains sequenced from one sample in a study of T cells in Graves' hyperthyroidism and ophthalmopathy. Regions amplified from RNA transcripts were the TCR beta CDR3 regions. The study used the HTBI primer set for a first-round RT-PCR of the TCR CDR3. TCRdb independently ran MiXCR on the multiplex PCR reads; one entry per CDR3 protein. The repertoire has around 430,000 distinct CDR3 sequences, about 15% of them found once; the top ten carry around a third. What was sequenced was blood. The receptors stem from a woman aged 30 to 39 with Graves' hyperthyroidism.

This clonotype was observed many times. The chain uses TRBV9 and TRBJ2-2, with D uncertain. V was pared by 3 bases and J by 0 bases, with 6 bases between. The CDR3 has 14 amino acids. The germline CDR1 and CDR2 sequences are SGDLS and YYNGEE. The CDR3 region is CASSGISNTGELFF. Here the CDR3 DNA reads TGTGCCAGCAGCGGGATATCGAACACCGGGGAGCTGTTTTTT.

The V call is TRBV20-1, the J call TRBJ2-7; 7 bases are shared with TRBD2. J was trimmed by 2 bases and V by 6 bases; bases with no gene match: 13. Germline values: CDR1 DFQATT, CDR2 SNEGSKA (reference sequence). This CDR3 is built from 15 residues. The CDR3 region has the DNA TGCAGTGCCCCTTCAATAAGCGGGATCGCCTACGAGCAGTACTTC. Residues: CSAPSISGIAYEQYF.

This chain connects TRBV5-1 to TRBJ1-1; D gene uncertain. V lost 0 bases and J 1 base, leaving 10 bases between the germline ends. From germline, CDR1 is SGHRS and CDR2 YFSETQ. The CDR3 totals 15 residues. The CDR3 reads CASSLDPGKNTEAFF. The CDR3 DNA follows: TGCGCCAGCAGCTTGGACCCGGGAAAGAACACTGAAGCTTTCTTT.

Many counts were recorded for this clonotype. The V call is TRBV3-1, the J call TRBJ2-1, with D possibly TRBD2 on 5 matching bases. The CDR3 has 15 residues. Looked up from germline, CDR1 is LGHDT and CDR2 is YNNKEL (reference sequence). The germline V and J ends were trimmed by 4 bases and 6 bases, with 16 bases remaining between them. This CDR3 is CASSLEGWGINEQFF. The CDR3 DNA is TGTGCCAGCAGCCTCGAGGGATGGGGAATCAATGAGCAGTTCTTC.

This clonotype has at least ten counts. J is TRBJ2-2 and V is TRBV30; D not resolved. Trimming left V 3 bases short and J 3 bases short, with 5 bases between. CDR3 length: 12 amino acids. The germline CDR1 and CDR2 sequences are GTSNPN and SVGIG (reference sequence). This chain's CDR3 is CAWSQHTGELFF. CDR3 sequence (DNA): TGTGCCTGGAGCCAGCACACCGGGGAGCTGTTTTTT.

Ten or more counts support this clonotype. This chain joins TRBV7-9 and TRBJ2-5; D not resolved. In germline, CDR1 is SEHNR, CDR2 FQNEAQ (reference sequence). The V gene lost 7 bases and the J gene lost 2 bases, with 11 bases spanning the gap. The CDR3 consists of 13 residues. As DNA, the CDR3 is TGTGCCAGCACCCAGACGTTACAAGAGACCCAGTACTTC. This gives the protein CASTQTLQETQYF.

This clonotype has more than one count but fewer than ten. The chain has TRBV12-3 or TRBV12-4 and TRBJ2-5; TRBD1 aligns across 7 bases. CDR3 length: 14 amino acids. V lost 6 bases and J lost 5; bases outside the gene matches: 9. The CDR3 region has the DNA TGTGCCAGCAGCTACAGACAGGGATCGGAGACCCAGTACTTC. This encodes CASSYRQGSETQYF.

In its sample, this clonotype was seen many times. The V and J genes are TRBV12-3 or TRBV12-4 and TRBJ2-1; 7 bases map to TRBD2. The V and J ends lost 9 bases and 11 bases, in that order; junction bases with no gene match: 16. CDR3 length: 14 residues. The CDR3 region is CASSRVAGDFQQFF. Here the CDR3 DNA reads TGTGCCAGTTCCCGTGTGGCGGGGGACTTTCAGCAGTTCTTC.

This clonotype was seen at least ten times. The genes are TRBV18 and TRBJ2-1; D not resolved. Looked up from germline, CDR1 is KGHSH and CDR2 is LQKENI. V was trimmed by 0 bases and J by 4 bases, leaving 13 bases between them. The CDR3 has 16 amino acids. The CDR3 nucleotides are TGTGCCAGCTCACCACCGCCTCCCCAGCTTTACAATGAGCAGTTCTTC. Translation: CASSPPPPQLYNEQFF. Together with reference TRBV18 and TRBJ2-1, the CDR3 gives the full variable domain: NAGVMQNPRHLVRRRGQEARLRCSPMKGHSHVYWYRQLPEEGLKFMVYLQKENIIDESGMPKERFSAEFPKEGPSILRIQQVVRGDSAAYFCASSPPPPQLYNEQFFGPGTRLTVL.

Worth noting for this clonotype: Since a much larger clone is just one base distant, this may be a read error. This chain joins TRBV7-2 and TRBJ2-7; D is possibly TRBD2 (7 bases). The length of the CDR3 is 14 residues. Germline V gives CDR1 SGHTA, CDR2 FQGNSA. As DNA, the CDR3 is TGTGCCAGCAGCGCGGGGGCACTAGAGTACGGGCAGTACTTC. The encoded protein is CASSAGALEYGQYF.

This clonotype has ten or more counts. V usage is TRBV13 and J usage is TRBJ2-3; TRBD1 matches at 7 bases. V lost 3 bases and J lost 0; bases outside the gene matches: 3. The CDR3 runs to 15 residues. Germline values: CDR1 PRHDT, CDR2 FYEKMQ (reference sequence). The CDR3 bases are TGTGCCAGCAGCTTGGGACAGTATAGCACAGATACGCAGTATTTT. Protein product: CASSLGQYSTDTQYF.

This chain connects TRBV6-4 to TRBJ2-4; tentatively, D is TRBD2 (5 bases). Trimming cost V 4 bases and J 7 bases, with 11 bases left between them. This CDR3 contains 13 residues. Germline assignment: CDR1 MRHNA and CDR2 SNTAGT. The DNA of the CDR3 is TGTGCCAGCAGTGGAAGGTCGGGGAACATTCAGTACTTC. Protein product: CASSGRSGNIQYF.

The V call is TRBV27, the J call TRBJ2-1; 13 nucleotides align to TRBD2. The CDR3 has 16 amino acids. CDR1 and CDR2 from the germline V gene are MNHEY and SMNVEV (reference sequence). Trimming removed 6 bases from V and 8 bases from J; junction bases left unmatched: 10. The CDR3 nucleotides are TGTGCCAGCAGCACCGGGACTAGCGGGAAGGGAGATGAGCAGTTCTTC. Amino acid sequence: CASSTGTSGKGDEQFF.

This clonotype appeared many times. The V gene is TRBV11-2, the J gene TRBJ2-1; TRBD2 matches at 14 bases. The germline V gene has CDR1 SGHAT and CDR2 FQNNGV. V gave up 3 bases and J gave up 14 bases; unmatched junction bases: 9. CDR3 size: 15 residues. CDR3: CASSLGTSGSLKEFF. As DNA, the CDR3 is TGTGCCAGCAGCTTGGGGACTAGCGGGAGTTTAAAAGAGTTCTTC.

Written as DNA, the CDR3 is TGTGCCTGGAGCCTGGGACAGGGGACAGATACGCAGTATTTT. Its translation is CAWSLGQGTDTQYF. V and J are TRBV30 and TRBJ2-3; 10 nucleotides align to TRBD1. CDR3 size: 14 residues. The germline V gene has CDR1 GTSNPN and CDR2 SVGIG (reference sequence). The J segment lost 3 bases and the V segment lost 3 bases, leaving 3 bases of the junction unmatched. Complete variable domain (other parts from reference TRBV30 and TRBJ2-3): SQTIHQWPATLVQPVGSPLSLECTVEGTSNPNLYWYRQAAGRGLQLLFYSVGIGQISSEVPQNLSASRPQDRQFILSSKKLLLSDSGFYLCAWSLGQGTDTQYFGPGTRLTVL.

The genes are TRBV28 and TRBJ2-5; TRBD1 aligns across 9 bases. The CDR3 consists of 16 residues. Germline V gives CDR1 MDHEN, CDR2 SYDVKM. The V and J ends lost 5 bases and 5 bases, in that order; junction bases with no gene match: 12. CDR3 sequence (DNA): TGTGCCAGCAGTCCTAGGTTTGGACAGGGGTGGGAGACCCAGTACTTC. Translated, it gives CASSPRFGQGWETQYF.

The CDR3 DNA is TGCAGTGCTCAGACCAATGAGCAGTTCTTC. Protein sequence: CSAQTNEQFF. V gene TRBV20-1 combines with J gene TRBJ2-1; D uncertain. The V gene lost 5 bases and the J gene lost 6 bases, with 5 bases spanning the gap. The length of the CDR3 is 10 residues. Germline loops: CDR1 DFQATT, CDR2 SNEGSKA (reference sequence).

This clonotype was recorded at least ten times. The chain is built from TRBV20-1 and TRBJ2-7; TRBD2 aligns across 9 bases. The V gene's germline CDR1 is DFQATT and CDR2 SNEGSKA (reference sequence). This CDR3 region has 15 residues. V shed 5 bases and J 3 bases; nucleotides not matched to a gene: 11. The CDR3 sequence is CSAAGTSQGNYEQYF. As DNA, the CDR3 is TGCAGTGCTGCCGGGACTAGCCAGGGGAACTACGAGCAGTACTTC.

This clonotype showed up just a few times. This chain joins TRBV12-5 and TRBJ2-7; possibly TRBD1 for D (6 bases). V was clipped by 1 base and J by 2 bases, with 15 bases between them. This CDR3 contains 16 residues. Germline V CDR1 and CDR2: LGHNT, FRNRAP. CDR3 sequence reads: CASGLAYDRSTYEQYF. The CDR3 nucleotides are TGTGCTAGTGGTTTGGCATACGACAGGTCCACCTACGAGCAGTACTTC.

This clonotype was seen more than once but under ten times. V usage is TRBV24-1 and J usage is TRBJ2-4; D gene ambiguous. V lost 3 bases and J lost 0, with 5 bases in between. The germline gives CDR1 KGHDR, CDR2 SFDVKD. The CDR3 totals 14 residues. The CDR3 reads CATSDVGAKNIQYF. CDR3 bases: TGTGCCACCAGTGATGTGGGAGCCAAAAACATTCAGTACTTC.

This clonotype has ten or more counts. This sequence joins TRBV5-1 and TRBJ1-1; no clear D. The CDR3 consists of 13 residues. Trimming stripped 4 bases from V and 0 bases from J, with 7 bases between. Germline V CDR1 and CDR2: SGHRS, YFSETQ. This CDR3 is CASSVRMNTEAFF. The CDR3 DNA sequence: TGCGCCAGCAGCGTGAGGATGAACACTGAAGCTTTCTTT.

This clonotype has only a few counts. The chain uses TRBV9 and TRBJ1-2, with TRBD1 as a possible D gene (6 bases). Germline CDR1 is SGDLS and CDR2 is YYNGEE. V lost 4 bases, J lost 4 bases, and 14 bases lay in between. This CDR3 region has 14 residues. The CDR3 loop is CASSPNSGVYGYTF. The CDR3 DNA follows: TGTGCCAGCAGCCCCAACTCAGGGGTCTATGGCTACACCTTC.

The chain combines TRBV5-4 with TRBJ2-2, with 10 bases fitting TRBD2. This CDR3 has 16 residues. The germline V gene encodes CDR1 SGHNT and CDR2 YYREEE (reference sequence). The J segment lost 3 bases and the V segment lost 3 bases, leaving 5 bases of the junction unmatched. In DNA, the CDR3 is TGTGCCAGCAGCTCTGGACTAGCGGTCGACACCGGGGAGCTGTTTTTT. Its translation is CASSSGLAVDTGELFF.

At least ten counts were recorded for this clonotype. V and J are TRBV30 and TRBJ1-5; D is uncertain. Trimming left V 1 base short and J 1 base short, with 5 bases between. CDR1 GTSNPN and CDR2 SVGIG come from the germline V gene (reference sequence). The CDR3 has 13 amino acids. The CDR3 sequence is CAWSGISNQPQHF. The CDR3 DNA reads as TGTGCCTGGAGTGGGATCAGCAATCAGCCCCAGCATTTT. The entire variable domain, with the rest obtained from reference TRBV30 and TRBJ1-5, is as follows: SQTIHQWPATLVQPVGSPLSLECTVEGTSNPNLYWYRQAAGRGLQLLFYSVGIGQISSEVPQNLSASRPQDRQFILSSKKLLLSDSGFYLCAWSGISNQPQHFGDGTRLSIL.

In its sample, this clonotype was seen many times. CDR3 protein: CASSSGQGFGEQFF. DNA of the CDR3: TGTGCCAGCAGTTCGGGACAGGGCTTCGGTGAGCAGTTCTTC. The V call is TRBV12-3 or TRBV12-4, the J call TRBJ2-1; 9 bases are shared with TRBD1. J lost 9 bases, V lost 4 bases, and 7 bases had no gene match. This CDR3 comprises 14 residues.

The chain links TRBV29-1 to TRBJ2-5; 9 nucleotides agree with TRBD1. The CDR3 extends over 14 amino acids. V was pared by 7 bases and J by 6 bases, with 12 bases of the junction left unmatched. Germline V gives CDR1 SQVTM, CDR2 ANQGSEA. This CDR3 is CSAHIGTGMKTQYF. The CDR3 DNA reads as TGCAGCGCTCACATAGGGACAGGGATGAAGACCCAGTACTTC. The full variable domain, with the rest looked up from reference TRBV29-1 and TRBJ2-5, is SAVISQKPSRDICQRGTSLTIQCQVDSQVTMMFWYRQQPGQSLTLIATANQGSEATYESGFVIDKFPISRPNLTFSTLTVSNMSPEDSSIYLCSAHIGTGMKTQYFGPGTRLLVL.

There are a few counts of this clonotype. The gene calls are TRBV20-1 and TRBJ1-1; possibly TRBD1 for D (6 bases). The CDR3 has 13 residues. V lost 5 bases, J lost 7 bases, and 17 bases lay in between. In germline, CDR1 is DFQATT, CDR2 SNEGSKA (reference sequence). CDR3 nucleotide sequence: TGCAGTGCTGGACAGAGCGGAGATCTTGAAGCTTTCTTT. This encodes CSAGQSGDLEAFF.

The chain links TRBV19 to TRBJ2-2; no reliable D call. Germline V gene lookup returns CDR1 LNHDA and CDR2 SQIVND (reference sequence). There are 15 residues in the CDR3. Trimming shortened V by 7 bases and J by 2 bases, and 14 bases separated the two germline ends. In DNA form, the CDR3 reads TGTGCCAGTAACCCCCCGAGGCCCAACACCGGGGAGCTGTTTTTT. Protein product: CASNPPRPNTGELFF.

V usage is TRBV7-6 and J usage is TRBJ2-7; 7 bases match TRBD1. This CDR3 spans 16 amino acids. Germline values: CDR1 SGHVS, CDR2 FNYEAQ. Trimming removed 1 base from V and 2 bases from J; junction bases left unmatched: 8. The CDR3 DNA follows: TGTGCCAGCAGCTTAGAAACTTGGACAGGTGCCTACGAGCAGTACTTC. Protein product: CASSLETWTGAYEQYF.

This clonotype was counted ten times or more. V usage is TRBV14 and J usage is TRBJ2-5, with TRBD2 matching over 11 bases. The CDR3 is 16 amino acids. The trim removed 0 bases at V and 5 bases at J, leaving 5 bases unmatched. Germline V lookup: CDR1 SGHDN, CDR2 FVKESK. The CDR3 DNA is TGTGCCAGCAGCCAAGACGGGGCTAGCGGGAGGGAGACCCAGTACTTC. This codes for CASSQDGASGRETQYF.

CDR3 DNA sequence: TGCAGTGCTAGAGACCCAGCGGTAGTGCAAGAGACCCAGTACTTC. Protein product: CSARDPAVVQETQYF. The rearrangement joins TRBV20-1 to TRBJ2-5; weak D call: TRBD2 (5 bases). The length of the CDR3 is 15 residues. The germline V gene has CDR1 DFQATT and CDR2 SNEGSKA (reference sequence). Deletions cut 0 bases from V and 2 bases from J, with 13 bases between.

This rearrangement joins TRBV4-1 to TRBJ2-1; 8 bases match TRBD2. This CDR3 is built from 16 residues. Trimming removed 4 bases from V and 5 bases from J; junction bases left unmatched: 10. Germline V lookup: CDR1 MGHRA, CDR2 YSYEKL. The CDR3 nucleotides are TGCGCCAGCAGCCCCTCCCCCGGGACTAGAAACAATGAGCAGTTCTTC. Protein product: CASSPSPGTRNNEQFF.